This T cell receptor (beta chain) was sequenced in a study of post-analysis software for immune sequencing data. Study in general: Recorded subtypes: relapsing-remitting, secondary progressive, progressive-relapsing; some patients unannotated. Whole-study results and caveats: Pronounced co-clustering by F measure was evident among identically batched samples. Multiple sclerosis patients showed significantly lower normalized Chao1 diversity than controls did. Compared with controls, patients had more of roughly 5 TRBV segments, including TRBV5-6, TRBV5-1 and TRBV20-1.

Built from TCR beta cDNA, the libraries had unique molecular identifiers in them. T cells numbering roughly 1 to 10 million yielded cDNA molecules that totaled roughly 500,000. One entry per CDR3 protein results from TCRdb running MiXCR on the PCR reads. The table includes 700,000 to 800,000 distinct CDR3 sequences, roughly 27% detected once. A note on this clonotype: Its antigen remains unidentified. One end of the junction is discordant with germline, which a read error may explain.

The CDR3 totals 17 residues. CDR1 and CDR2 from the germline V gene are DFQATT and SNEGSKA (reference sequence). This sequence joins TRBV20-1 and TRBJ1-1, with D tentatively TRBD1 (5 bases). The sequence was collected from a girl under 18 with multiple sclerosis. Material for sequencing was blood. CDR3 protein: CSARAFRRQEGNTGAFF. The CDR3 DNA sequence: TGCAGTGCTAGAGCGTTTCGCAGGCAGGAGGGGAACACTGGAGCTTTCTTT.